This is a list of T cell receptor beta chains from one sample in a study of cytomegalovirus exposure and HLA in healthy donors. Repertoires were generated with immunoSEQ multiplex PCR, while TCRdb's copy carries only in-frame clones and drops some. The data hold about 140,000 clones, with around three quarters observed a single time. What was sequenced was PBMCs. Source of these receptors: a man aged 40-55 years in good health and CMV-seropositive. The CDR3 runs from the conserved cysteine through the conserved F or W. A D gene is named only where the DNA matches it firmly. Only part of the rows carry a size: once, few, many, or a class if the clone is expanded.

v_gene	abundance	j_gene	d_gene	CDR3aa	CDR3nt
TRBV10-2	.	TRBJ2-1	TRBD2	CASSETGGRAYEQFF	TGCGCCAGCAGTGAGACTGGCGGGAGGGCCTATGAGCAGTTCTTC
TRBV19	once	TRBJ2-5	TRBD2	CATKKGGIAGIRETQYF	TGTGCCACTAAGAAGGGTGGGATAGCGGGAATTAGGGAGACCCAGTACTTC
TRBV5-1	.	TRBJ2-2	.	CASTYDTGELFF	TGCGCCAGCACCTACGACACCGGGGAGCTGTTTTTT
TRBV6-6	.	TRBJ2-1	TRBD1	CASSYSRTGGNEQFF	TGTGCCAGCAGTTACTCGAGGACAGGGGGCAATGAGCAGTTCTTC
TRBV6-5	.	TRBJ1-4	.	CASSQYLTTNEKLFF	TGTGCCAGCAGTCAATACTTGACAACTAATGAAAAACTGTTTTTT
TRBV7-2	.	TRBJ2-3	.	CASSTQYTQYF	TGTGCCAGCAGCACCCAGTATACGCAGTATTTT
TRBV5-6	.	TRBJ2-7	.	CASSLAGGSPYEQYF	TGTGCCAGCAGCTTGGCAGGAGGCTCCCCCTACGAGCAGTACTTC
TRBV18	.	TRBJ2-2	.	CASSPEDFTGELFF	TGTGCCAGCTCACCAGAGGATTTCACCGGGGAGCTGTTTTTT
TRBV7-9	.	TRBJ1-4	TRBD1	CASSQGGQGYEKLFF	TGTGCCAGCAGCCAGGGGGGACAGGGTTATGAAAAACTGTTTTTT
TRBV4-2	.	TRBJ2-7	TRBD1	CASSPTGLAGEQYF	TGTGCCAGCAGCCCGACAGGGTTGGCAGGGGAGCAGTACTTC
TRBV6-4	few	TRBJ1-1	.	CASSAQGGTEAFF	TGTGCCAGCAGTGCTCAGGGTGGCACTGAAGCTTTCTTT
TRBV19	once	TRBJ2-6	.	CASSAVGRSGANVLTF	TGTGCCAGTAGTGCCGTGGGCCGATCTGGGGCCAACGTCCTGACTTTC
TRBV4-1	.	TRBJ2-1	TRBD2	CASSQGAGELILGSNEQFF	TGCGCCAGCAGCCAAGGGGCGGGAGAGCTTATCTTAGGGAGCAATGAGCAGTTCTTC
TRBV14	.	TRBJ1-2	.	CASSQEGGYGYTF	TGTGCCAGCAGCCAAGAGGGAGGCTATGGCTACACCTTC
TRBV15	.	TRBJ1-1	.	CATSRDYRATEAFF	TGTGCCACCAGCAGAGATTACCGCGCCACTGAAGCTTTCTTT
TRBV15	.	TRBJ2-5	TRBD1	CATSRDIHRGLETQYF	TGTGCCACCAGCAGAGATATACACAGGGGGCTGGAGACCCAGTACTTC
TRBV2	.	TRBJ1-6	.	CASTGGSPLHF	TGTGCCAGCACCGGGGGGTCGCCCCTCCACTTT
TRBV6-4	.	TRBJ2-3	.	CASSDSLAGTDTQYF	TGTGCCAGCAGTGACTCACTAGCAGGCACAGATACGCAGTATTTT
TRBV28	.	TRBJ2-5	.	CASSRKAVTPSKETQYF	TGTGCCAGCAGTCGAAAGGCCGTGACACCTTCTAAAGAGACCCAGTACTTC
TRBV29-1	.	TRBJ2-7	TRBD1	CSAGTEYEQYF	TGCAGCGCCGGGACAGAATACGAGCAGTACTTC
TRBV5-1	.	TRBJ2-3	.	CATRGTRTDTQYF	TGCGCCACCAGGGGGACTCGCACAGATACGCAGTATTTT
TRBV4-1	.	TRBJ2-7	.	CASSQGWTQSSYEQYF	TGCGCCAGCAGCCAAGGCTGGACACAGAGCAGCTACGAGCAGTACTTC
TRBV27	once	TRBJ1-2	TRBD1	CASSFGQGDYGYTF	TGTGCCAGCAGTTTCGGACAGGGGGACTATGGCTACACCTTC
TRBV29-1	.	TRBJ1-5	TRBD1	CSVRGQANQPQHF	TGCAGCGTTCGGGGACAGGCTAATCAGCCCCAGCATTTT
TRBV28	.	TRBJ2-7	TRBD1	CASTSGTGLAEQYF	TGTGCCAGCACCTCTGGGACAGGGCTGGCCGAGCAGTACTTC
TRBV9	.	TRBJ2-4	.	CASSAWRGFGNIQYF	TGTGCCAGCAGCGCCTGGAGGGGATTTGGAAACATTCAGTACTTC
TRBV9	once	TRBJ1-2	.	CASSAQPGSNYGYTF	TGTGCCAGCAGCGCCCAACCGGGTTCTAACTATGGCTACACCTTC
TRBV29-1	few	TRBJ2-3	TRBD2	CSVSGGTDTQYF	TGCAGCGTTTCGGGGGGAACAGATACGCAGTATTTT
TRBV14	.	TRBJ2-5	TRBD1	CASSYRGEETQYF	TGTGCCAGCAGCTACAGGGGTGAGGAGACCCAGTACTTC
TRBV7-9	few	TRBJ1-1	.	CASSPGWDTEAFF	TGTGCCAGCAGCCCAGGATGGGACACTGAAGCTTTCTTT
TRBV10-1	.	TRBJ2-3	TRBD1	CASSEGQGATDTQYF	TGCGCCAGCAGTGAAGGACAGGGGGCCACAGATACGCAGTATTTT
TRBV27	.	TRBJ1-1	TRBD1	CASSFSPGQGARNTEAFF	TGTGCCAGCAGTTTTTCCCCGGGACAGGGGGCTCGGAACACTGAAGCTTTCTTT
TRBV10-3	once	TRBJ1-2	.	CAIRPDRGGYTF	TGTGCCATCAGACCCGATCGGGGAGGCTACACCTTC
TRBV7-9	.	TRBJ2-5	TRBD1	CASSLGQGVGYQETQYF	TGTGCCAGCAGCTTAGGTCAGGGGGTCGGGTACCAAGAGACCCAGTACTTC
TRBV6-6	.	TRBJ2-3	TRBD1	CASRRQGFGTDTQYF	TGTGCCAGCAGAAGACAGGGCTTCGGCACAGATACGCAGTATTTT
TRBV29-1	.	TRBJ1-1	.	CSVETTEAFF	TGCAGCGTTGAAACTACTGAAGCTTTCTTT
TRBV13	.	TRBJ1-2	TRBD1	CASSSDREVGYTF	TGTGCCAGCAGCTCCGACAGGGAAGTCGGCTACACCTTC
TRBV19	.	TRBJ1-5	TRBD1	CATRTGDQPQHF	TGTGCCACCCGGACAGGAGATCAGCCCCAGCATTTT
TRBV7-2	.	TRBJ2-6	.	CASSLWQDGVLTF	TGTGCCAGCAGCTTATGGCAGGATGGCGTCCTGACTTTC
TRBV2	.	TRBJ2-2	.	CASSEGLGELFF	TGTGCCAGCAGTGAAGGGCTCGGGGAGCTGTTTTTT
TRBV7-8	.	TRBJ2-7	.	CASRHSDGISYEQYF	TGTGCCAGCAGGCATAGCGACGGCATCTCCTACGAGCAGTACTTC
TRBV6-5	.	TRBJ2-1	.	CASSYYDSKNEQFF	TGTGCCAGCAGTTACTATGACAGTAAAAATGAGCAGTTCTTC
TRBV7-3	.	TRBJ2-2	.	CASSPRGYLAAEGTGELFF	TGTGCCAGCAGCCCCAGGGGTTATCTAGCGGCTGAAGGGACCGGGGAGCTGTTTTTT
TRBV19	.	TRBJ2-7	.	CASSMGSYYEQYF	TGTGCCAGTAGTATGGGCAGTTACTACGAGCAGTACTTC
TRBV4-3	.	TRBJ1-4	.	CASSQDRGGATNEKLFF	TGCGCCAGCAGCCAAGATCGGGGGGGCGCAACTAATGAAAAACTGTTTTTT
TRBV19	once	TRBJ1-1	.	CASSALARNLNTEAFF	TGTGCCAGTAGTGCGCTCGCTAGGAACCTGAACACTGAAGCTTTCTTT
TRBV5-1	once	TRBJ2-3	.	CASSSDGISTDTQYF	TGCGCCAGCAGTTCAGACGGGATTAGCACAGATACGCAGTATTTT
TRBV7-2	.	TRBJ2-1	TRBD2	CASSSQLAGGYNEQFF	TGTGCCAGCAGCTCCCAACTAGCGGGAGGGTACAATGAGCAGTTCTTC
TRBV5-1	.	TRBJ2-1	TRBD1	CASSAQGVTYNEQFF	TGCGCCAGCAGCGCGCAGGGGGTGACCTACAATGAGCAGTTCTTC
TRBV7-2	.	TRBJ2-2	TRBD1	CASSFGQGTGELFF	TGTGCCAGCAGCTTCGGACAGGGCACCGGGGAGCTGTTTTTT
TRBV7-9	.	TRBJ2-7	TRBD1	CASSSFGQGIKRDEQYF	TGTGCCAGCAGCTCATTCGGACAGGGGATAAAGAGGGACGAGCAGTACTTC
TRBV7-8	few	TRBJ2-7	TRBD1	CASSIAGTGDYEQYF	TGTGCCAGCAGCATAGCCGGGACAGGGGACTACGAGCAGTACTTC
TRBV11-3	once	TRBJ2-1	.	CASSPGTGGDNEQFF	TGTGCCAGCAGCCCGGGTACAGGGGGGGACAATGAGCAGTTCTTC
TRBV4-1	.	TRBJ2-6	TRBD2	CASSVSGGEKAGANVLTF	TGCGCCAGCAGCGTAAGTGGGGGGGAAAAGGCTGGGGCCAACGTCCTGACTTTC
TRBV5-1	few	TRBJ2-7	.	CASSLADRSKQYF	TGCGCCAGCAGCTTGGCTGATAGATCGAAGCAGTACTTC
TRBV30	.	TRBJ2-7	.	CAMEGPSYEQYF	TGTGCCATGGAGGGGCCCTCCTACGAGCAGTACTTC
TRBV21-1	.	TRBJ2-7	.	CASSKAPGGGLMDEQYF	TGTGCCAGCAGCAAAGCCCCGGGGGGGGGCTTAATGGACGAGCAGTACTTC